This TCR beta chain was sequenced for a study of shared clonotypes between healthy human individuals. Study-level information: The donor pool was made up of a couple of women and three men aged 18 to 49.

The assay used deep level. TCRdb's table, derived via immunoSEQ multiplex PCR, lists solely in-frame clones and lacks some. The data hold 1,500,000 or so clones, with just under 99% observed a single time. The TCR sequence derives from a man aged 25 to 40 in good health. The sequenced sample was naive CD4+ T cells sorted from blood. Subset here: CD45RA+ positively selected.

The CDR3 loop is CASSTHGQNTGELFF. CDR3 DNA sequence: TGTGCCAGCAGCACTCACGGACAGAACACCGGGGAGCTGTTTTTT. The chain links TRBV7-2 to TRBJ2-2, with a weak D call TRBD1 (5 bases). Germline CDR1 SGHTA, CDR2 FQGNSA. This CDR3 has 15 residues. V was clipped by 5 bases and J by 1 base, with 11 bases between them.